This entry lists 12 T cell receptor beta chains sequenced from one sample in a study of T cells in Graves' hyperthyroidism and ophthalmopathy (dated by TCRdb to about 2019). The library was generated by multiplex PCR. Sequencer: Illumina HiSeq 2000. Amplification of TCR beta CDR3 regions was carried out from RNA transcripts. For the first round of RT-PCR on the TCR CDR3, the HTBI primer set was used together with the Qiagen OneStep RT-PCR kit. The public sequencing data were trimmed at Q25 with fastp and processed into clonotypes with MiXCR by TCRdb, which kept only in-frame beta chains. Rows are combined by CDR3 protein, so each entry shows the most common genes and DNA. Within this sample are about 700,000 distinct CDR3 sequences, with about 45% of them counted one time only. The ten largest clones take up 6.5% to 9% of the sample. Sequencing was performed on peripheral blood or thyroid tissue (not recorded which). Receptors originate from an adult man with Graves' disease, either hyperthyroidism or ophthalmopathy (not recorded which).

This rearrangement joins TRBV20-1 to TRBJ1-3; TRBD1 is a possible D gene (5 bases). V lost 5 bases and J 1 base, leaving 12 bases between the germline ends. Germline values: CDR1 DFQATT, CDR2 SNEGSKA (reference sequence). The CDR3 totals 14 residues. CDR3 sequence: CSAGGFQSGNTIYF. The CDR3 DNA reads TGCAGTGCTGGGGGATTTCAATCTGGAAACACCATATATTTT.

This clonotype was picked up a small number of times. The chain is built from TRBV10-3 and TRBJ2-7; D remains ambiguous. Germline values: CDR1 ENHRY, CDR2 SYGVKD. Trimming removed 5 bases at V and 3 bases at J, with 11 bases between. This CDR3 comprises 13 residues. The CDR3 is CAISRGDSYEQYF. As DNA, the CDR3 is TGTGCCATCAGTCGTGGAGATAGCTACGAGCAGTACTTC.

The rearrangement joins TRBV12-3 or TRBV12-4 to TRBJ2-5, with D perhaps TRBD2 (5 bases). The CDR3 is 13 residues long. Trimming removed 7 bases from V and 2 bases from J, with 11 bases in between. The DNA for the CDR3 is TGTGCCAGCACTATGGACTCGCAAGAGACCCAGTACTTC. This translates into CASTMDSQETQYF.

This clonotype has just a few counts. The CDR3 coding sequence is TGTGCCAGCAGTTCCGACAGGGACTATAATTCACCCCTCCACTTT. It encodes CASSSDRDYNSPLHF. The chain is built from TRBV2 and TRBJ1-6, with 7 bases that match TRBD1. There are 15 residues in the CDR3. After removal of 5 bases from V and 3 bases from J, the junction contained 4 bases not matched to a gene. CDR1 and CDR2 from the germline V gene are SNHLY and FYNNEI.

This clonotype was counted a few times. The chain employs TRBV7-2 and TRBJ1-4, with D tentatively TRBD1 (6 bases). CDR3 length: 15 amino acids. Trimming pared 4 bases from V and 3 bases from J, leaving 12 bases between. Looked up from germline, CDR1 is SGHTA and CDR2 is FQGNSA. The CDR3, as DNA: TGTGCCAGCAGCTCAGCAGGGGCGGCTAATGAAAAACTGTTTTTT. Amino acids: CASSSAGAANEKLFF.

This clonotype has more than one count but fewer than ten. The chain joins TRBV7-8 to TRBJ1-2; 8 bases align to TRBD1. Germline CDR1 SGHVS, CDR2 FQNEAQ. V shed 1 base, J shed 4 bases, and the junction held 8 bases outside the gene matches. This CDR3 is built from 16 residues. CDR3 in amino acids: CASSLEGGQVVYGYTF. In DNA form, the CDR3 reads TGTGCCAGCAGCTTAGAAGGGGGACAGGTGGTCTATGGCTACACCTTC.

This clonotype was seen a single time. The chain recombines TRBV7-2 with TRBJ2-7; no clear D gene. In germline, CDR1 is SGHTA, CDR2 FQGNSA. This CDR3 spans 13 amino acids. The V end was cut by 5 bases, the J end by 2 bases, with 10 bases between. The CDR3 loop is CASSGVHTYEQYF. Here the CDR3 DNA reads TGTGCCAGCAGCGGGGTCCACACCTACGAGCAGTACTTC.

V gene TRBV12-3 or TRBV12-4 combines with J gene TRBJ1-4; D call uncertain. V lost 1 base to trimming and J lost 5 bases, with 11 bases between them. CDR3 size: 15 residues. Here the CDR3 reads CASSLEGGENEKLFF. The CDR3 DNA is TGTGCCAGCAGTTTAGAGGGCGGTGAGAATGAAAAACTGTTTTTT.

V gene TRBV6-5 combines with J gene TRBJ1-2, with D possibly being TRBD1 (6 bases). The CDR3 covers 13 residues. CDR1 is MNHEY and CDR2 is SVGAGI in the germline V gene. Trimming stripped 5 bases from V and 4 bases from J, with 11 bases between. CDR3 sequence: CASSTDRIYGYTF. Here the CDR3 DNA reads TGTGCCAGCAGTACCGACAGGATCTATGGCTACACCTTC.

The chain couples TRBV7-2 to TRBJ1-1; D might be TRBD1 (5 bases). Germline V gene sequence: CDR1 SGHTA, CDR2 FQGNSA. There are 14 residues in the CDR3. V lost 3 bases and J 4 bases, leaving 12 bases between the germline ends. The CDR3 DNA follows: TGTGCCAGCAGCTTCCTGGGGCGGTCCACTGAAGCTTTCTTT. It yields the protein CASSFLGRSTEAFF.

Many counts were recorded for this clonotype. The rearrangement joins TRBV9 to TRBJ1-2; D not certain. The CDR3 loop spans 11 amino acids. V lost 3 bases and J 3 bases, leaving 3 bases between the germline ends. From germline, CDR1 is SGDLS and CDR2 YYNGEE. The CDR3 DNA reads as TGTGCCAGCAGCGGGGACTATGGCTACACCTTC. Amino acids: CASSGDYGYTF.

This clonotype was counted only a few times. This rearrangement joins TRBV20-1 to TRBJ1-1; tentatively, D is TRBD1 (5 bases). This CDR3 spans 12 amino acids. The V and J ends lost 6 bases and 4 bases respectively, with 12 bases between them. In germline, CDR1 is DFQATT, CDR2 SNEGSKA (reference sequence). Written as DNA, the CDR3 is TGCAGTGCGACCGTGGGGGGCACTGAAGCTTTCTTT. It codes for CSATVGGTEAFF.